These 9 T cell receptor beta chains share one sample of origin, sequenced in a study of monozygotic twins with inflammatory bowel disease. Each CDR3 protein gets one entry in TCRdb, which reprocessed the 5' RACE reads and gives no DNA. In all, the sample yields 300,000 to 400,000 distinct CDR3 sequences. Specimen: blood. The receptors were gathered from a human donor with ulcerative colitis or Crohn's disease, or a healthy co-twin of an affected twin (not recorded which).

The rearrangement uses TRBV5-1 and TRBJ2-1. This CDR3 contains 15 residues. Germline V CDR1 and CDR2: SGHRS, YFSETQ. The CDR3 reads CASSLAPNPSNEQFF.

This rearrangement joins TRBV3-1 to TRBJ2-1; TCRdb returns TRBD1, unconfirmable since there is no DNA. CDR3 length equals 13 residues. Germline V gene lookup returns CDR1 LGHDT and CDR2 YNNKEL (reference sequence). CDR3 region: CASSPGGAIEQFF.

The chain has TRBV19 and TRBJ2-1; TCRdb indicates TRBD2, and absent DNA this call remains unverified. The CDR3 consists of 17 residues. The germline V gene encodes CDR1 LNHDA and CDR2 SQIVND (reference sequence). The CDR3 loop reads CASSASSGRAGHHEQFF.

V usage is TRBV15 and J usage is TRBJ2-7; the TRBD2 assignment by TCRdb is unverifiable without DNA. Germline V gene sequence: CDR1 LNHNV, CDR2 YYDKDF (reference sequence). The CDR3 length is 16 residues. CDR3 residues: CATSSRLAVNYYEQYF.

V gene TRBV5-1 combines with J gene TRBJ1-2; the D call from TCRdb, TRBD1, cannot be confirmed without DNA. The CDR3 extends over 13 amino acids. Germline-derived CDR1 and CDR2 are SGHRS and YFSETQ. The CDR3 loop reads CASSQDRDSGYTF. The full variable domain, completed using reference TRBV5-1 and TRBJ1-2, is KAGVTQTPRYLIKTRGQQVTLSCSPISGHRSVSWYQQTPGQGLQFLFEYFSETQRNKGNFPGRFSGRQFSNSRSEMNVSTLELGDSALYLCASSQDRDSGYTFGSGTRLTVV.

The V gene is TRBV10-3, the J gene TRBJ1-2; with no DNA, the TCRdb D assignment of TRBD1 cannot be verified. Germline assignment: CDR1 ENHRY and CDR2 SYGVKD. The CDR3 is 12 amino acids. The CDR3 here is CAISGGQGGYTF.

The CDR3 is CASSRLGLAGGIGGTDTQYF. The chain carries TRBV4-2 and TRBJ2-3; TCRdb names TRBD2, which stays unverified in the absence of DNA. Germline assignment: CDR1 LGHNA and CDR2 YNFKEQ. The CDR3 has 20 residues.

The rearrangement uses TRBV11-2 and TRBJ2-3; TCRdb calls TRBD1, which cannot be checked without DNA. CDR1 and CDR2 from the germline V gene are SGHAT and FQNNGV. The CDR3 sequence is 14 residues long. The CDR3 spells CASSLVGGGDTQYF.

This chain uses TRBV19 with TRBJ2-2; the D gene TCRdb calls, TRBD1, cannot be checked with no DNA. The CDR3 contains 15 residues. Germline V gives CDR1 LNHDA, CDR2 SQIVND (reference sequence). CDR3 in amino acids: CASSYVQENTGELFF.